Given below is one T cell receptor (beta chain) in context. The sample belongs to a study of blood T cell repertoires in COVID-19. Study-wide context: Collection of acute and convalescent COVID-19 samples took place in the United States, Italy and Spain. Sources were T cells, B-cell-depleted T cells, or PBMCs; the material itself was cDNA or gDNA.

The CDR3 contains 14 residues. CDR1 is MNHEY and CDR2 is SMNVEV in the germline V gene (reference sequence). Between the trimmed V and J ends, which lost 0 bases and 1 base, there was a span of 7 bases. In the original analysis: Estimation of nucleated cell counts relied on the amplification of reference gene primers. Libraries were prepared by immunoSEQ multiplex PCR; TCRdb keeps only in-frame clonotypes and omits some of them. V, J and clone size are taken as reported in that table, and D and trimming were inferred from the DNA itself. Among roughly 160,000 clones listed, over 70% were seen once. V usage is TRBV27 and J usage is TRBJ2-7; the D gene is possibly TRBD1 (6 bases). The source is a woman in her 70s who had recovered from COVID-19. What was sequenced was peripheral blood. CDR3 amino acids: CASSLSGGSYEQYF. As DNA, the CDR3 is TGTGCCAGCAGTTTATCAGGGGGATCCTACGAGCAGTACTTC.